This T cell receptor beta chain was identified during a study of Ad26.COV2.S vaccination and SARS-CoV-2 variants. Whole-study findings and limits: Possibly, TCR breadth and depth analyses underestimated total T cell responses. The study found higher spike-specific TCR breadth in vaccine than placebo recipients. Following vaccination, spike-specific CD8+ and CD4+ T cell responses reportedly exhibited substantial breadth.

V was pared by 2 bases and J by 6 bases, with 6 bases of the junction left unmatched. This CDR3 spans 15 amino acids. From germline, CDR1 is LGHDT and CDR2 YNNKEL (reference sequence). On this clone itself: Its antigen is still unknown.

Here immunoSEQ multiplex PCR was the method, and the copy in TCRdb shows in-frame clones only, minus some. The sample holds about 350,000 clones; about 91% are singletons and the top ten take 3.9%. Specimen: peripheral blood, collected after recovery from COVID-19. V usage is TRBV3-1 (or the pseudogene TRBV3-2) and J usage is TRBJ1-2; 10 bases line up with TRBD1. The sequence was obtained from a human donor who had recovered from COVID-19. The CDR3 sequence: CASSQSLDRGHGYTF. The CDR3 DNA sequence: TGTGCCAGCAGCCAAAGCCTCGACAGGGGGCATGGCTACACCTTC.